The present T cell receptor (beta chain) was sequenced within a study of blood T cell repertoires in COVID-19. Study information: PBMCs, B-cell-depleted T cells, or T cells were the source of the cDNA or gDNA that made up the material.

The CDR3 length is 17 residues. CDR1 is SGHDT and CDR2 is YYEEEE in the germline V gene. J was trimmed by 10 bases and V by 3 bases; bases with no gene match: 14. In the original analysis: Cell counts per sample came from amplifying reference gene primers. Repertoires were generated with immunoSEQ multiplex PCR, while TCRdb's copy carries only in-frame clones and drops some. V and J calls and clone size are copied from that table; D and trimming were computed from the DNA. The sample shows under 200,000 clones, 70% to 80% of them seen only once. The sample holds a few counts of this clone. The V call is TRBV5-6, the J call TRBJ1-6, with 9 bases fitting TRBD1. The receptor comes from a man aged 60 to 75 with acute or convalescent COVID-19. Sequenced: peripheral blood. CDR3 in amino acids: CASSYTWDRELSSPLHF. The CDR3 region has the DNA TGTGCCAGCAGCTACACCTGGGACAGGGAGCTCAGCTCACCCCTCCACTTT.